This TCR beta chain was captured in a study of cytomegalovirus exposure and HLA in healthy donors (dated by TCRdb to 2016 to 2017). At the level of the whole study: An earlier analysis of 587 of the donors reported roughly 300 Gb of sequence data and 117 million unique TCR beta sequences from 150 million to 200 million T cells. An early release that covered 640 HLA-typed donors contained about 300 gigabases of sequencing data and around 85 million unique TCR sequences. A later analysis re-examined previously published TCR beta repertoires from 600 to 700 donors and added high-resolution HLA genotyping to investigate patterns of TCR occurrence. HLA typing included class I and class II loci at four-digit resolution. Genome-wide SNP genotypes for about 60% of the 666 donors were used in a later genetic analysis, which treated that subset as a discovery cohort. Every repertoire in the discovery cohort had been generated on one and the same sequencing platform. In an earlier analysis of over 550 of the donors, high-throughput TCR beta sequencing was used to judge whether each TCR beta V gene segment behaved as functional or pseudogenic. In addition to the first cohort of 650 to 800 subjects, a separate validation cohort of some 120 different subjects was used. The study combined high-throughput TCR immunosequencing, statistical association of individual TCRs with disease status, and machine learning to predict cytomegalovirus infection status. Typing coverage varied by locus: about 629-630 donors for A, B, C, DRB1 and DQB1; around 560 for DQA1; about 570 for DPA1; under 490 for DPB1. Among several hundred genotyped donors of the cohort, an average of around 240,000 unique TCR beta nucleotide sequences was sequenced per donor, of which about 19% were non-productive. Of the 300 to 500 genotyped donors, less than 85% were placed in the genetic ancestry cluster associated with self-reported Caucasian donors. Donor age, sex, ethnicity and CMV serostatus were compiled together with the repertoire data. Four or five DR-DQ haplotypes were handled as single units for association and clustering because linkage in the cohort was strong. Rather than drawing on any new phenotypic data, the later analysis identified candidate immune exposures from TCR beta sequences and the way those sequences occurred across donors. The aim of the study was to test whether cataloging public T cell receptors could identify signatures of past pathogen exposure. Using immunosequencing, the study profiled T cell repertoires from approximately 700 subjects and related those repertoires to cytomegalovirus serostatus.

In total, 630 or so healthy bone marrow donors made up the cohort. At the time of sampling, every cohort member was nominally healthy, though immune exposures that went unrecorded were likely present. The donor tested CMV seronegative, placing the donor among the 300 to 400 seronegative members of the cohort. A peripheral blood sample was collected from each donor, and TCR beta sequencing was performed on peripheral blood mononuclear cells. The Qiagen DNeasy Blood Extraction Kit was used to extract genomic DNA from the blood cell samples. Library construction relied on the immunoSEQ multiplex PCR assay. The multiplex PCR relied on a mix of 60 forward primers for TCR Vbeta segments and 13 reverse primers for TCR Jbeta segments. The CDR3 region of rearranged TCR beta genes was amplified from genomic DNA with a multiplex PCR assay. On the Illumina HiSeq System, the amplified TCR beta libraries were sequenced as 87-base-pair reads. Per the original workflow: A later analysis tallied tens of millions of unique TCR beta chains across the 666 repertoires, and about 12 million of those chains were shared by two or more donors. Raw reads were error-corrected and collapsed into unique sequences with a nearest-neighbor algorithm that merged closely related sequences to remove PCR and sequencing errors. Alignment of CDR3 sequences to IMGT reference sequences was used to assign V, D and J gene segments. For a sequence to be retained, a match of at least six nucleotides was required to both a V gene segment and a J gene segment. A rearrangement was called productive if the CDR3 had no stop codons and remained in frame with V and J, and every other rearrangement was called non-productive. CDR3 was defined according to IMGT convention as the region running from the second conserved V-encoded cysteine to the conserved J-encoded phenylalanine. Sequences without an unambiguous match to a single V gene segment were excluded from the earlier analysis of approximately 560 of the donors. An earlier analysis of over 450 of the donors classified V segments as functional when productive rearrangements were above 56.7% and as segregating when the standard deviation between donors was above 5%. A statistical classification framework was built to diagnose cytomegalovirus status from the catalog of TCR beta chain sequences. A later analysis assigned V and J genes by comparing TCR nucleotide sequences with IMGT/GENE-DB human TR gene sequences. Using the TCRdist pipeline, a later analysis assigned CDR3 sequences along with most-parsimonious VDJ recombination scenarios. In a later analysis, each TCR beta chain was defined by its CDR3 amino acid sequence together with its V-gene family, and reads without a unique V-gene family were excluded. To address suspected cross-contamination and a sequencing artifact, a later analysis removed several hundred highly shared, low-generation-probability nucleotide sequences. A later analysis calculated a clonal expansion index for each public chain from normalized within-repertoire ranks of inferred template counts. In a later analysis, generation probabilities were computed using a VDJ recombination model fitted to out-of-frame rearrangements, and the results were checked against IGoR. In a later analysis, TCR-TCR, TCR-HLA and TCR-CMV co-occurrence was scored with hypergeometric tests, and a repertoire-size bias correction was applied to TCR pairs. In a later analysis, false discovery rates were estimated by permuting HLA or CMV assignments 20 times. A later analysis grouped co-occurring TCRs with DBSCAN, adding TCRdist sequence similarity when clustering within HLA-allele-positive subsets. For co-occurrence clustering, repertoires with fewer than 30,000 or more than 120,000 public chains were excluded, along with five repertoires with anomalous nucleotide sharing. Not all clones reach the TCRdb copy of this immuneACCESS table, which keeps in-frame sequences only. Checked studies attribute under half of the gap to unresolved V genes and leave the rest unexplained. For V, J and clone size, that table is used; D and trimming come from the DNA. In this sample the table shows more than 30,000 clones, about 67% of which occur a single time. The ten largest clones add up to 6.3% of the sample.

Broad study findings and their caveats: An earlier analysis of around 600 of the donors showed that most TCR beta V segments appeared in productive rearrangements either about 87% or about 30% of the time, which broadly matched IMGT annotations. A further reported finding was that TCR beta sequences accurately predicted the HLA-A and HLA-B alleles for most subjects in the first cohort. The classifier was reported to diagnose cytomegalovirus status with high specificity and sensitivity in both the original cohort and the validation cohort. A later genetic analysis reported fewer N-insertions in productive TCRs among donors in an Asian-associated ancestry cluster than the roughly 700-donor mean. In a later analysis, some 18,000 TCR beta sequences were associated with specific HLA alleles at a false discovery rate of 0.05. Most CMV-associated TCR beta chains appeared to be HLA-restricted in a later analysis, and the HLA associations seemed to be driven largely by CMV exposure. A later analysis found that HLA-associated TCR beta chains were more clonally expanded and had lower generation probabilities than equally common non-associated chains. An association between a missense DCLRE1C variant and V-gene and J-gene trimming of TCR beta chains was found in a later genetic analysis and replicated in an independent cohort. The earlier analysis of 587 of the donors excluded roughly 16 rarely observed V segments, including chromosome 9 orphons, because counts were too low. The sequencing pipeline was judged likely to have produced a cluster of highly shared sequence variants as a technical artifact. The study gave a list of 150 to 200 TCR beta chains associated with cytomegalovirus. Most TCR sequences were seen in very few donors, while some public TCRs were found in many individuals. For the cohort, immune exposure information was limited to CMV serostatus. Sequencing depth was assumed to be roughly uniform across donors in the presence/absence analyses, though that assumption may not hold. In vitro tests confirmed that three of the cytomegalovirus-associated TCR beta chains recognize cytomegalovirus antigens. According to a later analysis, parvovirus B19, influenza, CMV and Epstein-Barr virus appeared linked to several top co-occurrence clusters. In a later analysis, TCR association rates were found to vary across HLA loci, with the most associated TCRs seen for DRB1 alleles and the fewest for HLA-C alleles. Because the 87-base-pair reads could not distinguish some IMGT-functional V segments, including TRBV6-2 and TRBV6-3, those segments were excluded. Because HLA typing was missing for some donors at each locus, association tests included only the typed subset. Assigning TCR associations to individual alleles was difficult when HLA alleles, especially DR and DQ, strongly co-occurred. The authors suggested that the approach could potentially be extended to other disease states and immunological phenotypes. Correlated functional status among segregating V segments might reflect linkage disequilibrium, but an unknown experimental factor could not be ruled out. The cohort was sequenced for TCR beta chains only, and without alpha or paired-chain data the features that could be detected were limited.

A remark on this clone: Its antigen is currently not known. No clone much larger than this one lies a single base away; base qualities are absent.

From a lookup of the germline V gene, CDR1 and CDR2 are SGHTS and YDEGEE. Inclusive of the bounding cysteine and phenylalanine, the CDR3 is 15 residues long. CDR3 DNA only is kept here, 45 bases in frame from base 1. V is trimmed back by 0 bases and J by 3 bases, and the junction contains 2 bases that no gene match accounts for. The clonotype was recovered from a man aged 25 to 45 in good health and CMV-seronegative. The sequenced material came from PBMCs. The sequence joins TRBV5-8 to TRBJ2-1, with 8 bases matching TRBD2. CDR3 region: CASSLDGGVYNEQFF. The DNA sequence is TGTGCCAGCAGCTTGGACGGGGGGGTCTACAATGAGCAGTTCTTC. Outside the CDR3, residues come from the reference TRBV5-8 and TRBJ2-1 proteins, so the full variable domain is: EAGVTQSPTHLIKTRGQQATLRCSPISGHTSVYWYQQALGLGLQFLLWYDEGEERNRGNFPPRFSGRQFPNYSSELNVNALELEDSALYLCASSLDGGVYNEQFFGPGTRLTVL.